Listed below are T cell receptor beta chains from one sample, sequenced in a study of blood T cell repertoires in COVID-19. Assay used: immunoSEQ multiplex PCR; TCRdb lists only in-frame clones, some missing. The sample records tens of thousands of clones, 85% being singletons. The sequencing sample was made of peripheral blood. These receptors were collected from a man older than 75 with acute or convalescent COVID-19. Both conserved end residues are part of each CDR3. D genes are given only for firm matches. Clone size is stated in some rows and not others, as once, few, many or a class when expanded.

j_call	v_call	d_call	clone_size	cdr3_length	cdr3_aa	cdr3_nt
TRBJ2-1	TRBV30	TRBD2	-	15	CAWSVVAGPVYEQFF	TGTGCCTGGAGTGTAGTAGCGGGCCCCGTCTATGAGCAGTTCTTC
TRBJ2-3	TRBV19	TRBD1	-	16	CASRPRGTGGTDTQYF	TGTGCCAGTAGGCCACGGGGGACAGGGGGCACAGATACGCAGTATTTT
TRBJ2-5	TRBV2	TRBD1	once	12	CASSTGEETQYF	TGTGCCAGCAGTACAGGGGAAGAGACCCAGTACTTC
TRBJ1-6	TRBV19	TRBD1	-	15	CASSPQGAYNSPLHF	TGTGCCAGTAGCCCCCAGGGGGCGTATAATTCACCCCTCCACTTT
TRBJ1-2	TRBV18	-	-	13	CASSPSTDYGYTF	TGTGCCAGCTCACCAAGTACAGATTATGGCTACACCTTC
TRBJ1-1	TRBV11-3	TRBD1	once	11	CASKGAAEAFF	TGTGCCAGCAAGGGGGCGGCTGAAGCTTTCTTT
TRBJ1-4	TRBV27	TRBD1	many	16	CASSRLTGGSGEKLFF	TGTGCCAGCAGTCGACTTACAGGGGGCTCAGGTGAAAAACTGTTTTTT
TRBJ2-7	TRBV12-3/TRBV12-4	TRBD1	-	13	CASTPGTAYEQYF	TGTGCCAGCACTCCCGGGACAGCCTACGAGCAGTACTTC
TRBJ2-1	TRBV5-1	TRBD1	few	14	CASSFGTGDNEQFF	TGCGCCAGCAGCTTCGGGACAGGGGACAATGAGCAGTTCTTC
TRBJ2-2	TRBV11-2	-	-	15	CASSLGQGNTGELFF	TGTGCCAGCAGCTTAGGGCAGGGGAACACCGGGGAGCTGTTTTTT
TRBJ1-2	TRBV19	-	-	15	CASSILPGRNYGYTF	TGTGCCAGTAGTATACTACCAGGTCGTAACTATGGCTACACCTTC
TRBJ1-2	TRBV28	TRBD1	-	13	CASSAGQGYGYTF	TGTGCCAGCAGTGCGGGACAGGGCTATGGCTACACCTTC
TRBJ2-7	TRBV5-1	TRBD1	-	15	CASSPLPGQGYEQYF	TGCGCCAGCAGCCCACTCCCAGGACAGGGTTACGAGCAGTACTTC
TRBJ2-1	TRBV28	TRBD2	-	16	CASSTSGRAPSYEQFF	TGTGCCAGCAGTACTAGCGGGAGGGCCCCGAGCTATGAGCAGTTCTTC
TRBJ2-1	TRBV27	-	-	13	CASIGTIYNEQFF	TGTGCCAGCATCGGGACAATCTACAATGAGCAGTTCTTC
TRBJ1-2	TRBV28	-	once	12	CASRLANYGYTF	TGTGCCAGCAGGCTAGCTAACTATGGCTACACCTTC
TRBJ2-7	TRBV27	TRBD2	-	17	CASRSTGTSGESYEQYF	TGTGCCAGCAGGTCAACCGGGACTAGCGGGGAGAGCTACGAGCAGTACTTC
TRBJ1-1	TRBV5-1	TRBD1	few	16	CASSGRPTGLDTEAFF	TGCGCCAGCAGCGGCCGACCGACAGGGTTGGACACTGAAGCTTTCTTT
TRBJ2-7	TRBV19	-	few	14	CASSIGQKSYEQYF	TGTGCCAGTAGTATAGGACAGAAAAGCTACGAGCAGTACTTC
TRBJ2-5	TRBV7-9	TRBD2	-	19	CASSFLRQLAGVGQETQYF	TGTGCCAGCAGCTTTCTGAGACAACTAGCGGGAGTCGGGCAAGAGACCCAGTACTTC
TRBJ2-4	TRBV10-3	-	-	14	CAISDRDTKNIQYF	TGTGCCATCAGTGACCGGGACACAAAAAACATTCAGTACTTC
TRBJ1-5	TRBV7-2	-	-	14	CASSARGGDQPQHF	TGTGCCAGCAGCGCACGGGGGGGCGATCAGCCCCAGCATTTT
TRBJ2-1	TRBV10-3	TRBD2	-	16	CAISLRPGLAGDEQFF	TGTGCCATCAGCTTAAGACCGGGACTAGCGGGCGATGAGCAGTTCTTC
TRBJ2-3	TRBV10-3	TRBD2	-	14	CAISLLADTDTQYF	TGTGCCATCAGTCTACTAGCGGACACAGATACGCAGTATTTT
TRBJ1-6	TRBV7-2	-	-	16	CASSLPDRRYNSPLHF	TGTGCCAGCAGCTTACCAGACAGGAGATATAATTCACCCCTCCACTTT
TRBJ1-6	TRBV19	-	-	15	CASSTLAAPNSPLHF	TGTGCCAGTAGTACCTTGGCGGCCCCGAATTCACCCCTCCACTTT
TRBJ2-5	TRBV28	TRBD2	once	17	CASSLPGAAGGGETQYF	TGTGCCAGCAGTTTACCCGGGGCGGCGGGAGGGGGAGAGACCCAGTACTTC
TRBJ1-1	TRBV7-8	TRBD1	many	15	CASSKIQGPSPEAFF	TGTGCCAGCAGCAAAATACAGGGGCCTTCACCTGAAGCTTTCTTT
TRBJ1-5	TRBV7-3	TRBD1	-	13	CASSRDRGQPQHF	TGTGCCAGCAGCCGGGACAGGGGGCAGCCCCAGCATTTT
TRBJ1-1	TRBV29-1	-	-	13	CSSTVQDPTEAFF	TGCAGCTCGACAGTTCAGGACCCCACTGAAGCTTTCTTT
TRBJ1-5	TRBV10-3	TRBD1	-	14	CAIIPRGRGQPQHF	TGTGCCATCATCCCAAGGGGGCGGGGACAGCCCCAGCATTTT